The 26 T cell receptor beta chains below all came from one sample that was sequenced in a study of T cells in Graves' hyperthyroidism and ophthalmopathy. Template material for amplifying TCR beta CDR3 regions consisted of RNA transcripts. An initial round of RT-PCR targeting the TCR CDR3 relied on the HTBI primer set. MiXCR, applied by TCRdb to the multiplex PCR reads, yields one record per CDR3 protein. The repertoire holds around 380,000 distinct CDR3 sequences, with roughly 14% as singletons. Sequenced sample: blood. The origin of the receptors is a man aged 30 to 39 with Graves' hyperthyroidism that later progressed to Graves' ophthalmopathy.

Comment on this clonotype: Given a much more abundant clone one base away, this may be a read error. The chain's CDR3 is CASSRTSGYGEQYF. The CDR3, as DNA: TGTGCCAGCAGTCGGACTAGCGGGTATGGAGAGCAGTACTTC. The chain couples TRBV28 to TRBJ2-7; 11 bases line up with TRBD2. J gave up 7 bases and V 5 bases, and 7 bases lay outside the gene matches. The CDR3 extends over 14 amino acids. Germline values: CDR1 MDHEN, CDR2 SYDVKM.

The CDR3, as DNA: TGTGCCAGTAGTATAGTACAGAACACTGAAGCTTTCTTT. Translated, it gives CASSIVQNTEAFF. The chain has TRBV19 and TRBJ1-1, with D uncertain. The length of the CDR3 is 13 residues. V lost 1 base and J 1 base, leaving 4 bases between the germline ends. The germline gives CDR1 LNHDA, CDR2 SQIVND (reference sequence).

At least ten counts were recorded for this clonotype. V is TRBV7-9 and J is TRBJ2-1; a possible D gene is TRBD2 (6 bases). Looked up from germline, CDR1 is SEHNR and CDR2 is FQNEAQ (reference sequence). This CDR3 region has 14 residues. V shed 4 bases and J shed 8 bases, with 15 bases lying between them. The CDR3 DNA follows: TGTGCCAGCAGCTATGCAGGGTGGGAGGATGAGCAGTTCTTC. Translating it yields CASSYAGWEDEQFF.

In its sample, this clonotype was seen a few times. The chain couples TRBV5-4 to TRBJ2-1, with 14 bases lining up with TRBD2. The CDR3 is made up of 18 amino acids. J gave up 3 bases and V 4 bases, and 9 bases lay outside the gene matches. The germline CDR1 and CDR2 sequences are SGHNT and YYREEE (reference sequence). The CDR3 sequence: CASSQGLAGETHYNEQFF. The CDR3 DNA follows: TGTGCCAGCAGCCAGGGACTAGCGGGGGAGACCCACTACAATGAGCAGTTCTTC. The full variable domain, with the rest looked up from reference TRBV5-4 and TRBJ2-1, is ETGVTQSPTHLIKTRGQQVTLRCSSQSGHNTVSWYQQALGQGPQFIFQYYREEENGRGNFPPRFSGLQFPNYSSELNVNALELDDSALYLCASSQGLAGETHYNEQFFGPGTRLTVL.

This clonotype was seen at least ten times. As DNA, the CDR3 is TGTGCCAGCAGTCCCGACATTAATTCACCCCTCCACTTT. Translating it yields CASSPDINSPLHF. The chain recombines TRBV3-1 with TRBJ1-6; D unclear. Germline CDR1 and CDR2: LGHDT and YNNKEL (reference sequence). Trimming removed 6 bases from V and 6 bases from J, with 9 bases in between. The CDR3 is made up of 13 amino acids. The full variable domain, with the rest looked up from reference TRBV3-1 and TRBJ1-6, is DTAVSQTPKYLVTQMGNDKSIKCEQNLGHDTMYWYKQDSKKFLKIMFSYNNKELIINETVPNRFSPKSPDKAHLNLHINSLELGDSAVYFCASSPDINSPLHFGNGTRLTVT.

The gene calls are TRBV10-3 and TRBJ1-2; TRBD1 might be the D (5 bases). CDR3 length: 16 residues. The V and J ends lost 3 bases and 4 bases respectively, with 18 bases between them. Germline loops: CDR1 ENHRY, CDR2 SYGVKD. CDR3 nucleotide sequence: TGTGCCATCAGTGATACAGGCTATACAGCCCGCTATGGCTACACCTTC. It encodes CAISDTGYTARYGYTF.

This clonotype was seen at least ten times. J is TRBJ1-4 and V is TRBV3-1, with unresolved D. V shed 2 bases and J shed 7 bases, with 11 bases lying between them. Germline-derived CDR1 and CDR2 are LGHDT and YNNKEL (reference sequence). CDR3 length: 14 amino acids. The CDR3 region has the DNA TGTGCCAGCAGCCAAAGGGTGGTTGGTGAAAAACTGTTTTTT. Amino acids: CASSQRVVGEKLFF.

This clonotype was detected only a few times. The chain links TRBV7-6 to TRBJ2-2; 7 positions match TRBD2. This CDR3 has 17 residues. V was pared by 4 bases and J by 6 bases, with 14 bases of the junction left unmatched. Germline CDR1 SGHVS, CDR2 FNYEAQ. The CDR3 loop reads CASSSDPRTSFAGELFF. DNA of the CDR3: TGTGCCAGCAGCTCCGACCCCAGGACTAGTTTTGCCGGGGAGCTGTTTTTT.

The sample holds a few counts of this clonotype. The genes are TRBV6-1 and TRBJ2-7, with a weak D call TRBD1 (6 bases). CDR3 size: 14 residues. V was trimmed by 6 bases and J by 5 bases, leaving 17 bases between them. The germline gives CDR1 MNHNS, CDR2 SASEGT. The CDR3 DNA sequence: TGTGCCAGCAGCCAGGGGCTGATCCCCCACGAGCAGTACTTC. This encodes CASSQGLIPHEQYF.

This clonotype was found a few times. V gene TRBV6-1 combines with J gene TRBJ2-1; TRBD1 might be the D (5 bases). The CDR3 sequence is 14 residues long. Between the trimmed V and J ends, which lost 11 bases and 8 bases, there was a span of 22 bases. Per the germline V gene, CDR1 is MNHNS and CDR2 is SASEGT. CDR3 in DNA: TGTGCCGTTGACGCCTCGGGCAGGGTCTATGAGCAGTTCTTC. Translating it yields CAVDASGRVYEQFF.

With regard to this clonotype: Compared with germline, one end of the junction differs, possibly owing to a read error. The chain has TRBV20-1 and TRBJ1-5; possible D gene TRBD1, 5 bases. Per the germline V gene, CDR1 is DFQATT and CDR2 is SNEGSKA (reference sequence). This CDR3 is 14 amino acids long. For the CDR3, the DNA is TGCAGTGCTGGGGCAGCATATAGCAGTCAGCCCCAGCATTTT. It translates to CSAGAAYSSQPQHF.

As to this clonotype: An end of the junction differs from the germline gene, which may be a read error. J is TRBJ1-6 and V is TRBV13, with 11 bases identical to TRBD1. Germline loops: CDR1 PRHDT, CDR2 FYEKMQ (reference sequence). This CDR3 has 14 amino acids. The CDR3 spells CSSSNGQGASPLHF. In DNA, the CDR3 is TGTTCCAGCAGCAACGGACAGGGGGCTTCACCCCTCCACTTT.

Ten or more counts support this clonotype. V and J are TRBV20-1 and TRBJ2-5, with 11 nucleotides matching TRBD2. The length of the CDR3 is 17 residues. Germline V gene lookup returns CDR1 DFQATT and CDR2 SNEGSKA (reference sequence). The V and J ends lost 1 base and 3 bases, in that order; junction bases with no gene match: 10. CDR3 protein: CSARVPGLAGGKETQYF. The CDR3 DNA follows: TGCAGTGCTAGAGTTCCGGGGCTAGCGGGGGGAAAAGAGACCCAGTACTTC.

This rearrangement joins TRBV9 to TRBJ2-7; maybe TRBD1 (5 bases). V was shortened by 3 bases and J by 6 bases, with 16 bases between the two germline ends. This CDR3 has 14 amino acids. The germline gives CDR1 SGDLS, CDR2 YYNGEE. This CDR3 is CASSEVGASGEQYF. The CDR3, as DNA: TGTGCCAGCAGCGAGGTTGGGGCTTCTGGCGAGCAGTACTTC.

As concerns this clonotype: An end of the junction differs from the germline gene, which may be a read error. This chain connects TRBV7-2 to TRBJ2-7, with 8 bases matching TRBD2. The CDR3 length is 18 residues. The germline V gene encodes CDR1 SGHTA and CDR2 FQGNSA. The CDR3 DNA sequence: TGTGCCAGCAGCTATTCCGGTCGGACTAGCCTCACGATCTACGAGCAGCACTTC. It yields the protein CASSYSGRTSLTIYEQHF.

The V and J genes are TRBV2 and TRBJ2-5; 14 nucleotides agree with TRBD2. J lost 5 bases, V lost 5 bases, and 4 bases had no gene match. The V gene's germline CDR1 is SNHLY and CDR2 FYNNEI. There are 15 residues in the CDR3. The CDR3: CASSRLAGGRETQYF. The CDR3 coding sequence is TGTGCCAGCAGTCGACTAGCGGGGGGGAGGGAGACCCAGTACTTC.

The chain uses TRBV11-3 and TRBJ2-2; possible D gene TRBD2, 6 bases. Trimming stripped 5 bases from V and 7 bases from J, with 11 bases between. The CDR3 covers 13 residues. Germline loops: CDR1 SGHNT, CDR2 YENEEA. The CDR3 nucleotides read TGTGCCAGCAGCCGGAGGAGGGACGGGGAGCTGTTTTTT. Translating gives CASSRRRDGELFF.

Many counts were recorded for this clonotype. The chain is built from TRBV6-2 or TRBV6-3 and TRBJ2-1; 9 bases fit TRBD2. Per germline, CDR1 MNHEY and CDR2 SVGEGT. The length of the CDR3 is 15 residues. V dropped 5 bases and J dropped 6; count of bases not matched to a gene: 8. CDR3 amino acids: CASSPPGLAFNEQFF. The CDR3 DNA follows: TGTGCCAGCAGTCCTCCGGGACTAGCATTCAATGAGCAGTTCTTC.

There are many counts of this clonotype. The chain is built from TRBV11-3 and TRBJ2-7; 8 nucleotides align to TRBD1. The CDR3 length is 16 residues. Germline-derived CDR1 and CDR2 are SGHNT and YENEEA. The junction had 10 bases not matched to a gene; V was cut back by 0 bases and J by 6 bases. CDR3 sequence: CASSLERTGLYSEQYF. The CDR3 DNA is TGTGCCAGCAGCTTAGAGCGGACAGGGTTGTATTCCGAGCAGTACTTC.

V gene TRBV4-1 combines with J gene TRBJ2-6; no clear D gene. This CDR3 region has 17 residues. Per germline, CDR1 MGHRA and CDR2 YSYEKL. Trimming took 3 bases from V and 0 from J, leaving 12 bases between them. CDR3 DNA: TGCGCCAGCAGCCACCCCGGTGGGGTCTCTGGGGCCAACGTCCTGACTTTC. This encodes CASSHPGGVSGANVLTF.

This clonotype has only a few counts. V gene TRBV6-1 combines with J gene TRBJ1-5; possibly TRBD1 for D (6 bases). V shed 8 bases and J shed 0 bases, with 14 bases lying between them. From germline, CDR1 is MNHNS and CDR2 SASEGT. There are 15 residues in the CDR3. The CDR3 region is CASAVGGYSNQPQHF. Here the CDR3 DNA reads TGTGCCAGCGCGGTAGGGGGATATAGCAATCAGCCCCAGCATTTT.

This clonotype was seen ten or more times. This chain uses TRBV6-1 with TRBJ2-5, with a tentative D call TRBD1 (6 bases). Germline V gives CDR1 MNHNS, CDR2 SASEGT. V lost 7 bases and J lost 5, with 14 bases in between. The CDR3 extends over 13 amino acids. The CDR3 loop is CASNPGVGETQYF. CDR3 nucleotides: TGTGCCAGCAACCCAGGGGTGGGGGAGACCCAGTACTTC.

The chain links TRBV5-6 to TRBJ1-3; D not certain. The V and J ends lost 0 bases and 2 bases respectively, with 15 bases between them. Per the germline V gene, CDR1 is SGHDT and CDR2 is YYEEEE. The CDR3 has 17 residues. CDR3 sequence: CASSLGPTEFTGNTIYF. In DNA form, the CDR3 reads TGTGCCAGCAGCTTGGGCCCAACAGAGTTTACTGGAAACACCATATATTTT.

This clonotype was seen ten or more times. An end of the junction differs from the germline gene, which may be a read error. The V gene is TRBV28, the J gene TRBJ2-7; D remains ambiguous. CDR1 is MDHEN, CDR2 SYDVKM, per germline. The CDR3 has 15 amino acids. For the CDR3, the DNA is TGTGCCAGCAGTTTGCCGCGCGGTTCTGGCTACGGGCAGTACTTC. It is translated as CASSLPRGSGYGQYF.

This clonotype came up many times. CDR3 region: CASAFRGSPTTEAFF. For the CDR3, the DNA is TGTGCCAGCGCCTTCCGTGGGTCACCCACCACTGAAGCTTTCTTT. V and J are TRBV12-3 or TRBV12-4 and TRBJ1-1; D gene ambiguous. The germline V and J ends were trimmed by 8 bases and 4 bases, with 20 bases remaining between them. CDR3 length equals 15 residues.

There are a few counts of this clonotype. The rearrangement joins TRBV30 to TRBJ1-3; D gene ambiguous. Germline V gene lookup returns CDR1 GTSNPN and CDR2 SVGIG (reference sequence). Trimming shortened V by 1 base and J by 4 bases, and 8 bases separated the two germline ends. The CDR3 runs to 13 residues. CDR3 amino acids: CAWSEGFGNTIYF. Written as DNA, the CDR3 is TGTGCCTGGAGTGAAGGTTTCGGAAACACCATATATTTT.